The rows below give T cell receptor beta chains drawn from one sample of a study of graft-versus-host responses after intestinal transplantation. The data were produced by immunoSEQ multiplex PCR, yet TCRdb's version contains in-frame clones alone and is incomplete. The sample yields around 100,000 clones, more than 85% seen once. Their antigens are not known. The input for sequencing was unstimulated CD8+ T cells sorted from spleen or lymph node cells, taken before transplant. The receptors derive from a human donor who was the organ donor for an intestinal transplant. The CDR3 runs from the conserved cysteine through the conserved F or W. The D gene is left open where the match is weak. Size is omitted from some rows. Given values are once, few, many or a class for expanded clones.

D gene	V gene	CDR3 length	J gene	clone size	CDR3 DNA	CDR3 protein
.	TRBV15	15	TRBJ1-1	.	TGTGCCACCAGCAATCAGACACGTATGAACACTGAAGCTTTCTTT	CATSNQTRMNTEAFF
TRBD1	TRBV7-6	13	TRBJ2-7	.	TGTGCCAGCAGCCCGGACGGGACAGGGGAGCAGTACTTC	CASSPDGTGEQYF
.	TRBV11-2	14	TRBJ2-5	.	TGTGCCAGCAGCCCCGAGGGGGGCCAAGAGACCCAGTACTTC	CASSPEGGQETQYF
.	TRBV7-8	13	TRBJ1-1	.	TGTGCCAGCAGCTTATCACGGAACACTGAAGCTTTCTTT	CASSLSRNTEAFF
TRBD1	TRBV6-1	13	TRBJ2-2	.	TGTGCCAGTAGGGGACAGTTCACCGGGGAGCTGTTTTTT	CASRGQFTGELFF
TRBD1	TRBV5-1	14	TRBJ2-7	.	TGCGCCAGCAGCTTAGGGACAGGGGGCTACGAGCAGTACTTC	CASSLGTGGYEQYF
TRBD2	TRBV19	14	TRBJ2-1	.	TGTGCCAGTCGAACTAGCGGGGTCTACAATGAGCAGTTCTTC	CASRTSGVYNEQFF
.	TRBV7-9	17	TRBJ2-3	once	TGTGCCAGCAGCTTTTTTAATCTTGGACAGTTGGCAGATACGCAGTATTTT	CASSFFNLGQLADTQYF
.	TRBV19	15	TRBJ2-2	.	TGTGCCAGCACTCCGGGACTCTATACTACCGGGGAGCTGTTTTTT	CASTPGLYTTGELFF
.	TRBV28	13	TRBJ1-2	.	TGTGCCAGCAGTCCCTTCTTCAGCTATGGCTACACCTTC	CASSPFFSYGYTF
TRBD1	TRBV27	14	TRBJ1-5	.	TGTGCCAGCAGTTTAGGGACAGGGAGTCAGCCCCAGCATTTT	CASSLGTGSQPQHF
TRBD1	TRBV30	16	TRBJ1-2	.	TGTGCCTGGAGTGTATGGGCCTATGGACAGGGCAATGGCTACACCTTC	CAWSVWAYGQGNGYTF
TRBD1	TRBV19	13	TRBJ2-7	.	TGTGCCAGTAGTATAGGGACAGGATACGAGCAGTACTTC	CASSIGTGYEQYF
.	TRBV19	16	TRBJ2-7	.	TGTGCCAGTAGTATAGAATTCGGGACGGCCCTGGACGAGCAGTACTTC	CASSIEFGTALDEQYF
.	TRBV19	14	TRBJ2-3	.	TGTGCCAGTATTGGGGACGGAGTCACAGATACGCAGTATTTT	CASIGDGVTDTQYF
.	TRBV7-2	13	TRBJ2-7	once	TGTGCCAGCAGCTTATCTCGAATCTACGAGCAGTACTTC	CASSLSRIYEQYF
.	TRBV5-1	13	TRBJ1-1	.	TGCGCCAGCAGGGACAGATCGAACACTGAAGCTTTCTTT	CASRDRSNTEAFF
.	TRBV7-2	15	TRBJ2-7	.	TGTGCCAGCAGCTTAGGGGTCGGGTCGGGATACGAGCAGTACTTC	CASSLGVGSGYEQYF
.	TRBV11-2	15	TRBJ2-7	once	TGTGCCAGCACCACCAGGATAGAGGTGGACTACGAGCAGTACTTC	CASTTRIEVDYEQYF
.	TRBV7-9	16	TRBJ2-5	.	TGTGCCAGCAGCCCCAGGGACCAAGGGGTAGGAGAGACCCAGTACTTC	CASSPRDQGVGETQYF
TRBD2	TRBV4-3	16	TRBJ2-7	.	TGCGCCAGCAGCCAAGAATGGACTAGCGGGACCTACGAGCAGTACTTC	CASSQEWTSGTYEQYF
.	TRBV28	15	TRBJ2-5	.	TGTGCCAGCAACCGGCGGGGACACCTACAAGAGACCCAGTACTTC	CASNRRGHLQETQYF
.	TRBV4-2	14	TRBJ2-7	.	TGTGCCAGCAGCCATAGACAGGCCCCCTACGAGCAGTACTTC	CASSHRQAPYEQYF
.	TRBV19	14	TRBJ2-7	.	TGTGCCAGTAGTATAATCCAGGGCTTCGACGAGCAGTACTTC	CASSIIQGFDEQYF
.	TRBV29-1	12	TRBJ2-7	.	TGCAGCGTAAGGGGGAGCTCCTACGAGCAGTACTTC	CSVRGSSYEQYF
.	TRBV5-5	16	TRBJ2-3	once	TGTGCCAGCAGCTTGGATGGGTTAGCGGCCCCAGATACGCAGTATTTT	CASSLDGLAAPDTQYF
.	TRBV7-6	12	TRBJ2-2	.	TGTGCCAGCAGCTTAAGTCCCGGGGAGCTGTTTTTT	CASSLSPGELFF
.	TRBV7-9	13	TRBJ1-5	.	TGTGCCAGCAGTGGGACGGGTGGTCAGCCCCAGCATTTT	CASSGTGGQPQHF
.	TRBV5-6	12	TRBJ2-3	.	TGTGCCAGCACCGAGGGCGCAGATACGCAGTATTTT	CASTEGADTQYF
.	TRBV29-1	14	TRBJ2-1	.	TGCAGCGTTGAAGATTGGCAGTTGAACAATGAGCAGTTCTTC	CSVEDWQLNNEQFF
.	TRBV4-1	20	TRBJ2-1	.	TGCGCCAGCAGCCATTTGCCGGGACAGGGCGAGACTAGCGGAAACAATGAGCAGTTCTTC	CASSHLPGQGETSGNNEQFF
.	TRBV7-6	13	TRBJ2-7	.	TGTGCCAGCAGCTTTGGCAGGGTGGACGAGCAGTACTTC	CASSFGRVDEQYF
TRBD2	TRBV2	15	TRBJ2-7	.	TGTGCCAGCAGACCGTTAGCGGGAGGGCCTAGCGAGCAGTACTTC	CASRPLAGGPSEQYF
TRBD2	TRBV19	14	TRBJ2-7	.	TGTGCCAGTAGTATGGGACTAGCGGCCTACGAGCAGTACTTC	CASSMGLAAYEQYF
.	TRBV19	16	TRBJ1-5	.	TGTGCCAGTAGTATAGGACAAGACTATAGCAATCAGCCCCAGCATTTT	CASSIGQDYSNQPQHF
.	TRBV7-6	14	TRBJ1-5	.	TGTGCCAGCAGCCCAGGGGACCCTTCACATCCCCAGCATTTT	CASSPGDPSHPQHF
TRBD2	TRBV14	15	TRBJ2-3	.	TGTGCCAGCAGCCAACGCGGGAGGACCACAGATACGCAGTATTTT	CASSQRGRTTDTQYF
.	TRBV23-1	16	TRBJ1-2	.	TGCGCCAGCAGTCATAAGGGTAAAGTGATTGACTATGGCTACACCTTC	CASSHKGKVIDYGYTF
.	TRBV9	12	TRBJ2-1	.	TGTGCCAGCGGCGGCGTTTACAATGAGCAGTTCTTC	CASGGVYNEQFF
.	TRBV9	14	TRBJ1-1	once	TGTGCCAGCAGCGTTAGTTCGGGGGCGCGGGAAGCTTTCTTT	CASSVSSGAREAFF
.	TRBV28	13	TRBJ1-5	once	TGTGCCAGCAGTTTAGCAGGTCCGTGGGCCCAGCATTTT	CASSLAGPWAQHF
TRBD1	TRBV10-3	16	TRBJ2-7	.	TGTGCCATCAGGGCCTCCGGGACAGGGGTCACCTACGAGCAGTACTTC	CAIRASGTGVTYEQYF
.	TRBV5-4	12	TRBJ2-3	.	TGTGCCAGCAGCTCAGACACAGATACGCAGTATTTT	CASSSDTDTQYF
.	TRBV21-1	17	TRBJ2-1	.	TGTGCCAGCAGCCGTTCCCGAAACAGGATTCCCTACAATGAGCAGTTCTTC	CASSRSRNRIPYNEQFF
.	TRBV5-1	14	TRBJ2-2	.	TGCGCCAGCAGCCCGGGACAGAACACCGGGGAGCTGTTTTTT	CASSPGQNTGELFF
.	TRBV7-6	12	TRBJ1-4	.	TGTGCCAGCAGCTTAGAGGATGAAAAACTGTTTTTT	CASSLEDEKLFF
TRBD1	TRBV5-6	15	TRBJ1-1	.	TGTGCCAGCACCAATACCCAGGGGGAGAACACTGAAGCTTTCTTT	CASTNTQGENTEAFF
.	TRBV4-3	16	TRBJ1-2	.	TGCGCCAGCAGCCAATCCCGTCCATTACCGCTTCATGGCTACACCTTC	CASSQSRPLPLHGYTF
.	TRBV5-4	14	TRBJ2-3	.	TGTGCCAGCAGCTTGTGTCCGAGGACAGATACGCAGTATTTT	CASSLCPRTDTQYF
.	TRBV27	14	TRBJ2-1	.	TGTGCCAGCAGTTTATTGCCCCAGCGGAATGAGCAGTTCTTC	CASSLLPQRNEQFF
.	TRBV5-6	13	TRBJ2-7	.	TGTGCCAGCAGCGCAGGACAGTCCTGGGAGCAGTACTTC	CASSAGQSWEQYF
.	TRBV5-1	13	TRBJ2-1	.	TGCGCCAGCAGCTTTGGTCCGGGTAATGAGCAGTTCTTC	CASSFGPGNEQFF
.	TRBV7-6	18	TRBJ2-5	.	TGTGCCAGCAGCTTTTGGGAGCCTTGGGCTCCCGCACAAGAGACCCAGTACTTC	CASSFWEPWAPAQETQYF
.	TRBV28	13	TRBJ1-5	.	TGTGCCAGCAGGTCTTATAGCAATCAGCCCCAGCATTTT	CASRSYSNQPQHF